The clone carrying this T cell receptor (beta chain) was detected a few times. Its cognate antigen is unknown. V dropped 1 base and J dropped 9 bases, with 10 bases sitting between them. This CDR3 contains 13 residues. The time point here: newly diagnosed GD, antithyroid drugs for less than 3 months. The authors made the TCR library using RNA they extracted from PBMCs. To make TCR beta libraries, researchers used iRepertoire HTBI primers and Arm-PCR of CDR3 regions. TCRdb analysed the multiplex PCR reads with MiXCR anew, one entry per CDR3 protein. The sample holds a few hundred thousand distinct CDR3 sequences, approximately 12% seen once. This sample is drawn from a study of regulatory T cells in long-lasting Graves disease. Study-wide points: Graves' patients with persistent disease showed TCR diversity lower than patients newly diagnosed. Under persistent disease, TRBV28, TRBJ1-2 and TRBJ2-5 were used preferentially. Analyses excluded thyroid tissue, covering peripheral blood alone.

These data are also associated with another study on T cells in Graves' hyperthyroidism and ophthalmopathy. That work adds: The diagnoses drew upon clinical symptoms, serum thyroxine and TRAb, thyroid ultrasound and orbital computed tomography.

The chain has TRBV12-3 or TRBV12-4 and TRBJ2-1, with D perhaps TRBD2 (5 bases). This specimen consisted of peripheral blood mononuclear cells (PBMCs), obtained at new diagnosis, from a patient treated with antithyroid drugs. The receptor was isolated from a young woman with Graves disease. The CDR3 nucleotides are TGTGCCAGCAGTTTAGATGGGAGACCTGAGCAGTTCTTC. It encodes CASSLDGRPEQFF.